This TCR beta chain was found in a study of metastatic and nonmetastatic thyroid tumors. MiXCR re-clonotyped the PCR reads for TCRdb. Of approximately 84,000 clones listed, more than 12% are singletons. Patients underwent thyroid surgery, and none had received any treatment before it. This sequence originates from a female donor with papillary thyroid cancer or a benign thyroid nodule (not recorded which). Some clones in this sample may be carry-over from other donors' samples. What was sequenced was blood.

Here the CDR3 DNA reads TGTGCCAGCAGCCCCGGTGCGACAGGGGTTGCATACAATGAGCAGTTCTTC. This codes for CASSPGATGVAYNEQFF. This sequence joins TRBV9 and TRBJ2-1, with 8 bases matching TRBD1. The CDR3 runs 17 residues. CDR1 SGDLS and CDR2 YYNGEE come from the germline V gene. Germline trimming cut 4 bases from V and 4 bases from J; bases unmatched to any gene: 13.